This T cell receptor (beta chain) was sequenced during a study of blood T cell repertoires in COVID-19. For the study at large: COVID-19 samples, acute and convalescent, were from the United States, Italy and Spain.

Germline V gene lookup returns CDR1 MNHEY and CDR2 SVGEGT. The CDR3 is 14 residues long. The ends were cut back, 6 bases at V and 4 bases at J, with 15 bases in the middle. Only in-frame clones appear in the TCRdb table, and some are missing; sequencing was by immunoSEQ multiplex PCR. In the table there are 200,000 to 300,000 clones, around 87% of which are singletons. Sequencing was carried out using peripheral blood. The rearrangement uses TRBV6-2 or TRBV6-3 and TRBJ2-5; tentative D call: TRBD1 (5 bases). This receptor was obtained from a woman aged 55-75 years with COVID-19, enrolled during active disease. CDR3 amino acids: CASSSTGQLETQYF. CDR3 nucleotide sequence: TGTGCCAGCAGCTCAACCGGACAATTAGAGACCCAGTACTTC.